This T cell receptor (beta chain) emerged from a study of shared clonotypes between healthy human individuals. Across the study: CD4 naive cells filled three plates per donor, CD4 memory three, CD8 naive two and CD8 memory one.

V shed 0 bases and J shed 11 bases, with 14 bases lying between them. Per the germline V gene, CDR1 is SGHNT and CDR2 is YYREEE (reference sequence). The CDR3 extends over 13 amino acids. Healthy HIV-negative adults with no recent acute infections or vaccinations were recruited as donors. For sorted subsets, 150 to 200 ng DNA per replicate equaled around 28,000 T cell genomes. Some clones are missing from TCRdb's copy, which holds only in-frame ones; the method was immunoSEQ multiplex PCR. This table has 2 million to 2.5 million clones, about 94% appearing once. This chain links TRBV5-4 with TRBJ1-1; D gene unclear. The origin of this receptor is a man aged 18 to 35 in good health. Sequencing input: naive CD4+ T cells sorted from blood. As to subset: CD45RA+ positively selected. The CDR3 loop reads CASSLGAGGSAFF. The CDR3 DNA sequence: TGTGCCAGCAGCTTGGGGGCGGGAGGGTCGGCTTTCTTT.